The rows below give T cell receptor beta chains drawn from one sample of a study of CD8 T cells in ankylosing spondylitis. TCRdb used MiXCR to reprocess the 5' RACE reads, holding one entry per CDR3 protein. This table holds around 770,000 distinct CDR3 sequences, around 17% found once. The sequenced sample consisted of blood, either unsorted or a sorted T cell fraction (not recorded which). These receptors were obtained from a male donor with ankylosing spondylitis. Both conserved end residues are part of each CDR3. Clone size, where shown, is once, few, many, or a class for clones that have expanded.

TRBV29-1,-,CSVDSGTGRLFF
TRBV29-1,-,CSDRDGKNYGYTF
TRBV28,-,CASSLMLADTDTQYF
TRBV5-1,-,CASSLGGQGRHEQYF
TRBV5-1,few,CASSLTGRNTGELFF
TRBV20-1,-,CSARRQGGYTEAFF
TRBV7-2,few,CASSAEPGLVYEQYF
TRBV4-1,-,CASSHATGIYTEAFF
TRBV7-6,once,CASSLVAGGPGGSNEQFF
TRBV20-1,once,CSARDINYGYTF
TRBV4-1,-,CASSQDRMTGRSVGELFF
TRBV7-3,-,CASSRYGSEQFF
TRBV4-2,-,CASSQDWENTEAFF
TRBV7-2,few,CASSLGGAGHEQFF
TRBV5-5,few,CASSSSGRLTTGELFF
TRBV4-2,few,CASSPEQGVNQPQHF
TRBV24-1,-,CATSDNDRGGRDTQYF
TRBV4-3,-,CASSQGAWDTGELFF
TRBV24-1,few,CATSPRQAPYEQYF
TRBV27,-,CASSPMTSVAKNIQYF
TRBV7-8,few,CASSLGTGLEGETQYF
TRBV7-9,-,CASTPSTGAGPGGEQFF
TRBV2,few,CASSALASYNEQFF
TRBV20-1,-,CSAIPGDNYGYTF
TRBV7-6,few,CASTPAAGRTNEQFF
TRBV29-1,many,CSVERETQYF
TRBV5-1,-,CASSLGPTGEVSITEAFF
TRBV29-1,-,CSVDGGTGATFNYGYTF
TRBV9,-,CASSAETGTGSDEQFF
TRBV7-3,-,CASSLLSHNEQFF
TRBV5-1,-,CASSLPTDTEAFF
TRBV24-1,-,CATSDPPKQVFNQPQHF
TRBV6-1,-,CASSAPIAGLEETQYF
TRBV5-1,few,CASSLVDRVYEQYF
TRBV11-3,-,CASSPAGARGAFF
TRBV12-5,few,CASGRSKTGNTEAFF